Presented here are 7 T cell receptor beta chains from one specimen sequenced in a study of cytomegalovirus exposure and HLA in healthy donors. Primers for the PCR totalled 60 Vbeta and 13 Jbeta. Here immunoSEQ multiplex PCR was the method, and the copy in TCRdb shows in-frame clones only, minus some. This table has 150,000 to 200,000 clones, approximately 80% appearing once. Sequencing was done on a sample of PBMCs. The source is a male donor in good health and CMV-seropositive.

This clone was seen only once. The chain recombines TRBV30 with TRBJ1-6; a possible D gene is TRBD1 (5 bases). CDR1 is GTSNPN, CDR2 SVGIG, per germline (reference sequence). Trimming removed 1 base from V and 7 bases from J, with 8 bases in between. This CDR3 contains 13 residues. The CDR3 region is CAWSGRENSPLHF. In DNA, the CDR3 is TGTGCCTGGAGTGGCAGGGAAAATTCACCCCTCCACTTT.

This clone was observed once. This rearrangement joins TRBV5-4 to TRBJ2-7; no clear D. CDR1 SGHNT and CDR2 YYREEE come from the germline V gene (reference sequence). The length of the CDR3 is 15 residues. V was trimmed by 2 bases and J by 4 bases, leaving 16 bases between them. This CDR3 reads CASSFEQAERYEQYF. For the CDR3, the DNA is TGTGCCAGCAGCTTCGAGCAGGCCGAACGATACGAGCAGTACTTC.

This clone was observed a few times. The junction and the germline gene differ at one end; a read error may be behind it. DNA for the CDR3: TGTGCCAGCAGTTACCAGTTCTCTGGGGCCAACGGCCTGACTTTC. Amino acid sequence: CASSYQFSGANGLTF. The V gene is TRBV6-5, the J gene TRBJ2-6, with D perhaps matching TRBD1 (5 bases). CDR1 is MNHEY, CDR2 SVGAGI, per germline. There are 15 residues in the CDR3.

This clone has only one observation. V and J are TRBV28 and TRBJ1-2; 8 positions match TRBD1. Germline V gene sequence: CDR1 MDHEN, CDR2 SYDVKM. V was clipped by 7 bases and J by 4 bases; unmatched bases: 5. The CDR3 has 13 amino acids. CDR3 in DNA: TGTGCCAGCAACCGAGACAGGGGCTATGGCTACACCTTC. This translates into CASNRDRGYGYTF.

The chain carries TRBV5-1 and TRBJ2-1, with 7 bases matching TRBD1. This CDR3 comprises 15 residues. Per germline, CDR1 SGHRS and CDR2 YFSETQ. The V segment lost 4 bases and the J segment 7 bases; nucleotides outside the gene matches: 11. The CDR3 here is CASSTIPTGMNEQFF. The CDR3 coding sequence is TGCGCCAGCAGCACAATTCCGACAGGGATGAATGAGCAGTTCTTC.

V is TRBV19 and J is TRBJ1-2; 7 bases fit TRBD1. With V trimmed by 3 bases and J by 8 bases, 6 bases remained unmatched. Germline loops: CDR1 LNHDA, CDR2 SQIVND (reference sequence). This CDR3 contains 13 residues. The CDR3: CASSMTGIGGYTF. The DNA of the CDR3 is TGTGCCAGTAGTATGACAGGGATCGGGGGCTACACCTTC.

As regards this clone: The identical CDR3 is also encoded by other nucleotide sequences in the sample. This chain connects TRBV10-3 to TRBJ2-7; 7 nucleotides agree with TRBD2. CDR3 length: 13 residues. Trimming at V came to 2 bases and at J to 2 bases, leaving 0 bases not matched to a gene. Germline V CDR1 and CDR2: ENHRY, SYGVKD. The CDR3 region has the DNA TGTGCCATCAGTGAGAGCGGGACCTACGAGCAGTACTTC. It translates to CAISESGTYEQYF.